A single sample is the source of the 17 T cell receptor beta chains below, sequenced in a study of cytomegalovirus exposure and HLA in healthy donors. Assay used: immunoSEQ multiplex PCR; TCRdb lists only in-frame clones, some missing. The data contain about 200,000 clones, more than 75% of them seen just once; the ten biggest clones take up more than 1.1%. Sequenced input: PBMCs. Source of these receptors: a woman under 30 in good health and CMV-seronegative.

The chain joins TRBV6-5 to TRBJ1-1; TRBD1 is a possible D gene (6 bases). The CDR3 runs 15 residues. Germline V gives CDR1 MNHEY, CDR2 SVGAGI. The germline V and J ends were trimmed by 0 bases and 5 bases, with 13 bases remaining between them. DNA for the CDR3: TGTGCCAGCAGTTACTCGCCCAGGGGATTAACTGAAGCTTTCTTT. Protein: CASSYSPRGLTEAFF.

The chain links TRBV27 to TRBJ2-7, with TRBD2 matching over 10 bases. CDR3 length equals 16 residues. Germline V gene data show CDR1 as MNHEY and CDR2 as SMNVEV (reference sequence). The trim removed 4 bases at V and 6 bases at J, leaving 12 bases unmatched. CDR3: CASSSLGEREGLEQYF. CDR3 nucleotide sequence: TGTGCCAGCAGTTCCCTCGGGGAGCGGGAGGGCCTCGAGCAGTACTTC.

This clone was seen a handful of times. J is TRBJ2-1 and V is TRBV5-4; the match to TRBD1 covers 8 bases. Germline CDR1 and CDR2: SGHNT and YYREEE (reference sequence). This CDR3 region has 16 residues. V shed 5 bases and J 0 bases; nucleotides not matched to a gene: 7. CDR3: CASREGQGSSYNEQFF. The CDR3 DNA follows: TGTGCCAGCAGGGAAGGACAGGGAAGCTCCTACAATGAGCAGTTCTTC.

The chain links TRBV10-3 to TRBJ1-5, with TRBD1 matching 12 bases. The germline V gene has CDR1 ENHRY and CDR2 SYGVKD. The CDR3 length is 15 residues. Trimming cost V 3 bases and J 6 bases; bases outside gene matches: 3. For the CDR3, the DNA is TGTGCCATCAGTGACGGGACAGGGGGCAGTCAGCCCCAGCATTTT. It specifies CAISDGTGGSQPQHF.

V is TRBV10-3 and J is TRBJ1-1; tentative D call: TRBD1 (5 bases). The CDR3 consists of 15 residues. Germline V lookup: CDR1 ENHRY, CDR2 SYGVKD. The V end was cut by 4 bases, the J end by 1 base, with 13 bases between. CDR3 sequence (DNA): TGTGCCATCAGTGCCGCACAGGCTGGGAACACTGAAGCTTTCTTT. Protein sequence: CAISAAQAGNTEAFF.

This sequence joins TRBV2 and TRBJ2-5; 8 nucleotides line up with TRBD2. Germline values: CDR1 SNHLY, CDR2 FYNNEI. Germline trimming cut 6 bases from V and 2 bases from J; bases unmatched to any gene: 14. The CDR3 spans 17 residues. CDR3 region: CASRDLYYGRVQETQYF. CDR3 sequence (DNA): TGTGCCAGCAGGGATCTTTATTACGGGAGGGTACAAGAGACCCAGTACTTC.

This sequence joins TRBV11-2 and TRBJ2-7, with D possibly being TRBD2 (5 bases). The CDR3 is 13 residues long. Germline-derived CDR1 and CDR2 are SGHAT and FQNNGV. The germline V and J ends were trimmed by 3 bases and 1 base, with 7 bases remaining between them. CDR3 DNA sequence: TGTGCCAGCAGCTTCGGGAATTCCTACGAGCAGTACTTC. Amino acid sequence: CASSFGNSYEQYF.

This chain connects TRBV27 to TRBJ1-6; D ambiguous. The CDR3 is 15 residues long. The V gene's germline CDR1 is MNHEY and CDR2 SMNVEV (reference sequence). Trimming stripped 2 bases from V and 9 bases from J, with 14 bases between. The CDR3 nucleotides read TGTGCCAGCAGTTTAGCCTCCCGAGGTAGTTCACCCCTCCACTTT. It encodes CASSLASRGSSPLHF.

This chain uses TRBV30 with TRBJ1-1, with TRBD1 as a possible D gene (6 bases). This CDR3 spans 15 amino acids. With 5 bases removed from V and 2 bases from J, the gap between germline ends came to 18 bases. Germline V CDR1 and CDR2: GTSNPN, SVGIG (reference sequence). CDR3 residues: CAWRTAPIINTEAFF. The CDR3, as DNA: TGTGCCTGGCGGACAGCGCCAATCATAAACACTGAAGCTTTCTTT.

The V gene is TRBV10-3, the J gene TRBJ2-3; D is unclear. The V and J ends lost 3 bases and 1 base respectively, with 14 bases between them. CDR1 is ENHRY and CDR2 is SYGVKD in the germline V gene. This CDR3 spans 16 amino acids. The CDR3 DNA sequence: TGTGCCATCAGTGATTCTCCGGGTATGGGCACAGATACGCAGTATTTT. As protein: CAISDSPGMGTDTQYF.

This rearrangement joins TRBV5-6 to TRBJ1-2, with TRBD1 as a possible D gene (6 bases). This CDR3 region has 15 residues. V was pared by 5 bases and J by 2 bases, with 16 bases between. CDR1 is SGHDT and CDR2 is YYEEEE in the germline V gene. The CDR3 DNA reads TGTGCCAGCAGTACCCCAGGGGAGTTGAACTATGGCTACACCTTC. Encoded protein: CASSTPGELNYGYTF.

The genes are TRBV11-2 and TRBJ1-1; D gene uncertain. V was cut by 0 bases and J by 1 base, with 9 bases left in between. Germline V gene lookup returns CDR1 SGHAT and CDR2 FQNNGV. The CDR3 sequence is 15 residues long. CDR3 nucleotides: TGTGCCAGCAGCTTAGATCCGAGCCCGAACACTGAAGCTTTCTTT. Residues: CASSLDPSPNTEAFF.

This clone was observed a few times. This may be a read error, as it is one base from a much larger clone. The sample has other DNA sequences that encode this CDR3 too. V and J are TRBV5-4 and TRBJ1-1, with D possibly being TRBD1 (5 bases). Trimming stripped 1 base from V and 4 bases from J, with 5 bases between. Germline V gives CDR1 SGHNT, CDR2 YYREEE (reference sequence). The CDR3 length is 12 residues. The CDR3 spells CASSLRGTEAFF. DNA of the CDR3: TGTGCCAGCAGCTTGAGGGGCACTGAAGCTTTCTTT.

V is TRBV5-4 and J is TRBJ2-3; 8 bases line up with TRBD2. The CDR3 loop spans 16 amino acids. Germline V lookup: CDR1 SGHNT, CDR2 YYREEE (reference sequence). Trimming at V came to 4 bases and at J to 11 bases, leaving 18 bases not matched to a gene. The CDR3 protein is CASSLHGAGVPIGQYF. DNA for the CDR3: TGTGCCAGCAGCCTCCACGGAGCGGGGGTGCCCATCGGGCAGTATTTT.

The chain is built from TRBV5-5 and TRBJ1-2, with 7 bases aligning to TRBD1. Looked up from germline, CDR1 is SGHKS and CDR2 is YYEKEE (reference sequence). The V and J ends lost 5 bases and 7 bases, in that order; junction bases with no gene match: 11. CDR3 length: 14 residues. The CDR3, as DNA: TGTGCCAGCAGGACAGGGCCTAATGGGGGTGGCTACACCTTC. Its protein is CASRTGPNGGGYTF. Complete variable domain (other parts from reference TRBV5-5 and TRBJ1-2): DAGVTQSPTHLIKTRGQQVTLRCSPISGHKSVSWYQQVLGQGPQFIFQYYEKEERGRGNFPDRFSARQFPNYSSELNVNALLLGDSALYLCASRTGPNGGGYTFGSGTRLTVV.

The rearrangement links TRBV14 to TRBJ1-5; no reliable D call. Germline-derived CDR1 and CDR2 are SGHDN and FVKESK. Trimming took off 6 bases at V and 4 bases at J, with 13 bases between the two ends. The CDR3 contains 14 residues. The CDR3 DNA is TGTGCCAGCAGTCCGGGAGGTGGGAATCAGCCCCAGCATTTT. Protein sequence: CASSPGGGNQPQHF. Complete variable domain (other parts from reference TRBV14 and TRBJ1-5): EAGVTQFPSHSVIEKGQTVTLRCDPISGHDNLYWYRRVMGKEIKFLLHFVKESKQDESGMPNNRFLAERTGGTYSTLKVQPAELEDSGVYFCASSPGGGNQPQHFGDGTRLSIL.

This chain joins TRBV27 and TRBJ2-3, with TRBD2 identical over 7 bases. The V segment lost 1 base and the J segment 5 bases; nucleotides outside the gene matches: 0. Germline values: CDR1 MNHEY, CDR2 SMNVEV (reference sequence). The CDR3 contains 13 residues. In DNA, the CDR3 is TGTGCCAGCAGTTTATGGGGGGGAGATACGCAGTATTTT. Translation gives CASSLWGGDTQYF.